Given below is one T cell receptor beta chain in context. These data belong to a study of shared clonotypes between healthy human individuals. Overall study context: Three plates each covered CD4 naive and memory; CD8 naive two, CD8 memory one.

Trimming shortened V by 2 bases and J by 2 bases, and 10 bases separated the two germline ends. Germline CDR1 reads SGHRS; CDR2 reads YFSETQ. The CDR3 totals 15 residues. The healthy adult donors were HIV-negative and reported no recent acute infections or vaccinations. A split of CD4+ cells into CD45RA+ naive and CD45RA-negative memory subsets was performed. Running of the assay took place at deep level. Method: immunoSEQ multiplex PCR; TCRdb's copy keeps in-frame clones and lacks some. In the table there are about 2.3 million clones, about 92% of which are singletons. The receptor was derived from a man aged 18 to 35 in good health. Some clones in this sample may be carry-over from other donors' samples. Sequenced: naive CD4+ T cells from PBMCs. Subset of the sample: CD45RA+ positively selected. The chain uses TRBV5-1 and TRBJ1-4; perhaps TRBD1 as D (5 bases). CDR3 bases: TGCGCCAGCAGCTTTGGCAGGGTGACTAATGAAAAACTGTTTTTT. This translates into CASSFGRVTNEKLFF.